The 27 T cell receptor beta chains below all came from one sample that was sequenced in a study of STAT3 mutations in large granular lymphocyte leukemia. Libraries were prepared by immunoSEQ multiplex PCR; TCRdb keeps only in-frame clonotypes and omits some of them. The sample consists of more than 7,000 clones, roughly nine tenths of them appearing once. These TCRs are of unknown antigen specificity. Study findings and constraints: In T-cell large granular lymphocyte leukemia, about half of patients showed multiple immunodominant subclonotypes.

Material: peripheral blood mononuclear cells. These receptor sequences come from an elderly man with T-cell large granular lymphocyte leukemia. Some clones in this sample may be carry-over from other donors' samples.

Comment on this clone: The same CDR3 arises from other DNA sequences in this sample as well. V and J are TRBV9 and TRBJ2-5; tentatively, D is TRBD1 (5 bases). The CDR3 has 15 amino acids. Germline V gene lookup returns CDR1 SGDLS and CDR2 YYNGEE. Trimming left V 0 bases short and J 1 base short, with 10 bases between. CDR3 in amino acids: CASSVVGQGQETQYF. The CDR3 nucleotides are TGTGCCAGCAGCGTAGTGGGCCAGGGCCAAGAGACCCAGTACTTC.

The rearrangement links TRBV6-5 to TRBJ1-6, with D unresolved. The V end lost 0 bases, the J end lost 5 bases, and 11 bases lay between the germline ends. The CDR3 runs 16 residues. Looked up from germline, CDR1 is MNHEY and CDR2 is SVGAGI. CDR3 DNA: TGTGCCAGCAGTTACTCGACGGCAGCAAATAATTCACCCCTCCACTTT. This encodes CASSYSTAANNSPLHF.

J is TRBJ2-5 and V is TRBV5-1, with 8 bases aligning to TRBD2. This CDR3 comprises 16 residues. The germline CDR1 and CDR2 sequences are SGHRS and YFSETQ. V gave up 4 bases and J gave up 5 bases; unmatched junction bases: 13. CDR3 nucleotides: TGCGCCAGCAGCCTATACTTCGGGGGGGCCGGGGAGACCCAGTACTTC. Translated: CASSLYFGGAGETQYF.

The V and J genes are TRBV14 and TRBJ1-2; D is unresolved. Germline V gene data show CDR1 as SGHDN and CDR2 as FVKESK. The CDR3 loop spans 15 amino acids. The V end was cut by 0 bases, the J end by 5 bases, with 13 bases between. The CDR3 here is CASSQDPGIGYGYTF. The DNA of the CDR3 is TGTGCCAGCAGCCAAGATCCGGGGATCGGGTATGGCTACACCTTC.

Here the CDR3 DNA reads TGTGCCAGCACCTGGACTAGCGGGGGCGCCGGGGAGCTGTTTTTT. Protein sequence: CASTWTSGGAGELFF. The V and J genes are TRBV2 and TRBJ2-2, with 13 bases aligning to TRBD2. CDR1 and CDR2 (germline): SNHLY, FYNNEI. The trim removed 7 bases at V and 6 bases at J, leaving 5 bases unmatched. The CDR3 totals 15 residues.

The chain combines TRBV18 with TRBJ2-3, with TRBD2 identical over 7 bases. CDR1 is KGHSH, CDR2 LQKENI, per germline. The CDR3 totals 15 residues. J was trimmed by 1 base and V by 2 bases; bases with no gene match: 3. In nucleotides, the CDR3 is TGTGCCAGCTCACCAAGGGCGGGGGGCACAGATACGCAGTATTTT. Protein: CASSPRAGGTDTQYF.

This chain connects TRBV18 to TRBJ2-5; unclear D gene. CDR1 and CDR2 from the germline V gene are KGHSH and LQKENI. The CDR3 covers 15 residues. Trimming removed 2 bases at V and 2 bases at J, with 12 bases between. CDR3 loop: CASSPSASFQETQYF. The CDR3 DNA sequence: TGTGCCAGCTCACCATCGGCAAGCTTTCAAGAGACCCAGTACTTC.

The CDR3 is CASTSRVSDEQFF. Written as DNA, the CDR3 is TGTGCCAGCACCAGCAGGGTCAGCGATGAGCAGTTCTTC. The gene calls are TRBV6-5 and TRBJ2-1, with D perhaps matching TRBD1 (5 bases). V was trimmed by 7 bases and J by 8 bases, leaving 15 bases between them. The CDR3 totals 13 residues. From germline, CDR1 is MNHEY and CDR2 SVGAGI.

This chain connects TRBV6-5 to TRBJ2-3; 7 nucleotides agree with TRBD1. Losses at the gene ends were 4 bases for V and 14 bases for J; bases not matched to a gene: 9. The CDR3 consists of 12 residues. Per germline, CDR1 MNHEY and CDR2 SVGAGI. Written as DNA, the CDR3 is TGTGCCAGCAGTTCCCAAGGGGGCGAGCGGTATTTT. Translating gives CASSSQGGERYF.

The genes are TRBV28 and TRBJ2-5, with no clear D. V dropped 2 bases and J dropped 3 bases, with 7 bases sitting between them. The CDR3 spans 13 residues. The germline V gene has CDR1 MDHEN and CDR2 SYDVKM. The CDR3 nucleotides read TGTGCCAGCAGTTTACCAGCCAAAGAGACCCAGTACTTC. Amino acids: CASSLPAKETQYF.

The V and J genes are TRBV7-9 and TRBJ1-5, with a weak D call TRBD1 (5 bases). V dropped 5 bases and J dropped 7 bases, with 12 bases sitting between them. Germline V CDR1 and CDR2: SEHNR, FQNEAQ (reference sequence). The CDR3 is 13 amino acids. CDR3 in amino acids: CASSSQGGQPQHF. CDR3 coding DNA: TGTGCCAGCAGCAGTCAGGGCGGGCAGCCCCAGCATTTT.

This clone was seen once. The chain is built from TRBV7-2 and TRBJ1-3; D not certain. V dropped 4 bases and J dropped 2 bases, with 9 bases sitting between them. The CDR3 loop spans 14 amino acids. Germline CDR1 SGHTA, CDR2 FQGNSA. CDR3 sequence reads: CASSSWGAGNTIYF. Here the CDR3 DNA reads TGTGCCAGCAGCTCGTGGGGTGCTGGAAACACCATATATTTT.

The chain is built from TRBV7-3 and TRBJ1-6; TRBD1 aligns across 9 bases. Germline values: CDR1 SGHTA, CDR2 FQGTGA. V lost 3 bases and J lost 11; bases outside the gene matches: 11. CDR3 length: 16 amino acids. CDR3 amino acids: CASSFPTGTGITPLHF. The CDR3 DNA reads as TGTGCCAGCAGCTTCCCCACCGGGACAGGGATTACACCCCTCCACTTT.

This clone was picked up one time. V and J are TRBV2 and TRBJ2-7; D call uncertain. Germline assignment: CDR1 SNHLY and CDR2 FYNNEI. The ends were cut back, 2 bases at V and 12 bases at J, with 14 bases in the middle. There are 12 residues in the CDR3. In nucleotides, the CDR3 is TGTGCCAGCAGTGAAAATTGGACGTTCGGGTACTTC. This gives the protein CASSENWTFGYF.

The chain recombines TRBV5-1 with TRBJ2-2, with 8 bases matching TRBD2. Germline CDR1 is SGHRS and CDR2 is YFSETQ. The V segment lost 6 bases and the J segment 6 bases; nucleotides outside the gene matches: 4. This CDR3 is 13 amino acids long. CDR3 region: CASNPGGPGELFF. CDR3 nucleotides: TGCGCCAGCAATCCGGGGGGGCCCGGGGAGCTGTTTTTT.

This CDR3 reads CASRAGTGVREQFF. For the CDR3, the DNA is TGTGCCAGCAGAGCCGGGACAGGGGTGCGGGAGCAGTTCTTC. The chain uses TRBV6-5 and TRBJ2-1; 10 bases map to TRBD1. This CDR3 spans 14 amino acids. Germline CDR1 MNHEY, CDR2 SVGAGI. J was trimmed by 10 bases and V by 6 bases; bases with no gene match: 9.

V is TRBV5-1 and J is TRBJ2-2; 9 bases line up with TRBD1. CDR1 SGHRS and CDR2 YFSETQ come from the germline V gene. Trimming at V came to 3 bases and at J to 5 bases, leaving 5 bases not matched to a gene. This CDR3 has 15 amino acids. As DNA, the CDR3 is TGCGCCAGCAGCTCCCTCGGACAGGGGACCGGGGAGCTGTTTTTT. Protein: CASSSLGQGTGELFF.

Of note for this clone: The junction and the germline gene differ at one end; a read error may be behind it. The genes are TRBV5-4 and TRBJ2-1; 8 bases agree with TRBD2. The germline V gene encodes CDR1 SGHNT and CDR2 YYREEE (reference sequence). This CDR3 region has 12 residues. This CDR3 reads CASSLTGGASLF. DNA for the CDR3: TGTGCCAGCAGCTTGACCGGGGGGGCGTCCCTCTTC.

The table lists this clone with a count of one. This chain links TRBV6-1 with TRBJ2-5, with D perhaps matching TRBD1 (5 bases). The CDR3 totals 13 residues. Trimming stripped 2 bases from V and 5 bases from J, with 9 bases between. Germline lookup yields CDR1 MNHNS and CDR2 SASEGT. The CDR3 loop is CASSEQGRETQYF. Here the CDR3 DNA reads TGTGCCAGCAGTGAACAGGGAAGGGAGACCCAGTACTTC.

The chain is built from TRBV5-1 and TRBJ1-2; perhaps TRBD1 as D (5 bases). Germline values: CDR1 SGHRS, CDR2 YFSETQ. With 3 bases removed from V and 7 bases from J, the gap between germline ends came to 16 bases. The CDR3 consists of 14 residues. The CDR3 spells CASSSRQPGGGYTF. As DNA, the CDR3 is TGCGCCAGCAGCTCGAGACAGCCCGGGGGTGGCTACACCTTC.

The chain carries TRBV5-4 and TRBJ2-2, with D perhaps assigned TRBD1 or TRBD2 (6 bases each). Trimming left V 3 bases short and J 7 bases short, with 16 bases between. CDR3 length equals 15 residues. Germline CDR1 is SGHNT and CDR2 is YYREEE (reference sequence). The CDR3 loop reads CASSSVRGAGGELFF. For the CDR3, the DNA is TGTGCCAGCAGCTCCGTAAGGGGGGCGGGCGGGGAGCTGTTTTTT.

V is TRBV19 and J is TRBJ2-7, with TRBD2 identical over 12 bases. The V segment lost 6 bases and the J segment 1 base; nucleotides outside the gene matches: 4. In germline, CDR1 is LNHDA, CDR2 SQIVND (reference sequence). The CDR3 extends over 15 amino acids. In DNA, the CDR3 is TGTGCCAGTAGGACTAGCGGGGGATGGTCCTACGAGCAGTACTTC. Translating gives CASRTSGGWSYEQYF.

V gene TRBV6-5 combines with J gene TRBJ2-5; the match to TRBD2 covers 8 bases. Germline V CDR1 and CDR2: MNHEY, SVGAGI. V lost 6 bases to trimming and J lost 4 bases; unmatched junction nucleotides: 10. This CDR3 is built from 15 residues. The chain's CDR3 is CASRPGLGVTETQYF. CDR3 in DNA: TGTGCCAGCAGACCGGGACTAGGAGTCACAGAGACCCAGTACTTC.

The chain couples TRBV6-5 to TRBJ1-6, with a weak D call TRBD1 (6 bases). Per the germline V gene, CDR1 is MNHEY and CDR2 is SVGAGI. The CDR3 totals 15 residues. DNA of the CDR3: TGTGCGTGCAGGCCCTTAGACAGGAGTAATTCACCCCTCCACTTT. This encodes CACRPLDRSNSPLHF.

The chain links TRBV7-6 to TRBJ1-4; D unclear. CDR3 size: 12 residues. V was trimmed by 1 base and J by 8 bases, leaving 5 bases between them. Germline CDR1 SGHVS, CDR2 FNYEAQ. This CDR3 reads CASSLGSEKLFF. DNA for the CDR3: TGTGCCAGCAGCTTAGGTAGCGAAAAACTGTTTTTT.

The CDR3, as DNA: TGTGCCAGCCAGACAGGGGAAGAGACCCAGTACTTC. It yields the protein CASQTGEETQYF. The chain couples TRBV18 to TRBJ2-5; 8 bases align to TRBD1. CDR1 is KGHSH, CDR2 LQKENI, per germline. After removal of 8 bases from V and 3 bases from J, the junction contained 2 bases not matched to a gene. The CDR3 contains 12 residues.

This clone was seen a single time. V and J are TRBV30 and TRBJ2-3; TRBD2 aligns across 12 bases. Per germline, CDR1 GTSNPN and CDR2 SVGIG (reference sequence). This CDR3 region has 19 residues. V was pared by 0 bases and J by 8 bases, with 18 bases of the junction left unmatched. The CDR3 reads CAWSVLKPGLAGGSSTQYF. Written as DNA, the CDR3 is TGTGCCTGGAGTGTATTGAAACCCGGGCTAGCGGGGGGGAGTAGTACGCAGTATTTT.